The clone carrying this T cell receptor (beta chain) was counted a few times. The CDR3 spans 18 residues. V was shortened by 0 bases and J by 6 bases, with 24 bases between the two germline ends. Germline assignment: CDR1 DFQATT and CDR2 SNEGSKA (reference sequence). Regions amplified from RNA transcripts were the TCR beta CDR3 regions. HTBI primers were used for first-round RT-PCR of the TCR CDR3. TCRdb passed the multiplex PCR reads through MiXCR, listing each CDR3 protein once. The sample records about 150,000 distinct CDR3 sequences, over 20% being singletons. The data were taken from a study of T cells in Graves' hyperthyroidism and ophthalmopathy. Blood was sampled at initial diagnosis of hyperthyroidism, prior to onset of any ophthalmopathy symptoms.

The receptor was derived from a woman between 50 and 59 years old with Graves' hyperthyroidism that later progressed to Graves' ophthalmopathy. The chain has TRBV20-1 and TRBJ2-1; the D gene is possibly TRBD2 (7 bases). Input material: blood. CDR3 residues: CSARDPGGGDSGSNEQFF. The CDR3 DNA reads as TGCAGTGCTAGAGATCCTGGGGGGGGCGATTCAGGTTCCAATGAGCAGTTCTTC.